This TCR beta chain was profiled in a study of cytomegalovirus exposure and HLA in healthy donors. A single count supports this clone. The antigen remains unidentified. At the DNA level, this CDR3 is encoded by other sequences in the same sample as well. 60 Vbeta and 13 Jbeta primers were used in PCR. How the authors handled the data: The authors later counted 75 million to 90 million unique TCR beta chains, roughly 10 million of them shared. Clones were sequenced by immunoSEQ multiplex PCR, and TCRdb holds only the in-frame ones, with some missing. Clonal size and the V and J genes are those of that table, whereas D and trimming came from the DNA. The top ten clones hold around 2.5% of a sample with under 150,000 clones, 70% to 85% of them seen once. The study, taken as a whole, reports: In a later analysis, TCR beta V- and J-gene trimming showed a link to a missense DCLRE1C variant. CMV serostatus was the sole immune exposure information available.

The CDR3 loop spans 14 amino acids. V gave up 6 bases and J gave up 1 base; unmatched junction bases: 3. Germline V gene sequence: CDR1 MNHEY, CDR2 SMNVEV (reference sequence). The sample taken for sequencing was PBMCs. The chain uses TRBV27 and TRBJ2-3; TRBD2 agrees at 8 bases. This clonotype originated in a young woman in good health and CMV-seronegative. CDR3 coding DNA: TGTGCCAGCAGCAGGCGGGGGGGCACAGATACGCAGTATTTT. Residues: CASSRRGGTDTQYF.